The source of this T cell receptor (beta chain) is a study of T cells in Graves' hyperthyroidism and ophthalmopathy. Study as a whole: Blood was drawn when the patient was first diagnosed and still untreated.

Under 3 months was the duration of disease in ophthalmopathy patients, who also had a Clinical Activity Score of at least 3 and a NOSPECS grade of at least 4. This clonotype appeared many times. Its antigen is undetermined. The V end lost 3 bases, the J end lost 7 bases, and 21 bases lay between the germline ends. CDR3 length: 17 residues. The CDR3 regions of TCR beta were amplified from RNA transcripts. Using the HTBI primer set, a first-round RT-PCR was run on the TCR CDR3. MiXCR, applied by TCRdb to the multiplex PCR reads, yields one record per CDR3 protein. The sample has some 320,000 distinct CDR3 sequences; approximately 15% are singletons. Study results and caveats: Appearing also in blood were most of the thyroid clonotypes expanded above 0.001. Stable hyperthyroidism and ophthalmopathy were separated using 13 V-J signatures.

The sample comprised blood. V usage is TRBV12-3 or TRBV12-4 and J usage is TRBJ2-2; possibly TRBD1 or TRBD2 for D (6 bases each). This TCR came from a woman aged 40 to 50 with Graves' ophthalmopathy. CDR3 coding DNA: TGTGCCAGCAGTTTCGATGTGGGGGGCGATTTTGTCGGGGAGCTGTTTTTT. It encodes CASSFDVGGDFVGELFF.